The 6 T cell receptor beta chains below come from one sample, sequenced in a study of cytomegalovirus exposure and HLA in healthy donors. Sequenced by immunoSEQ multiplex PCR; TCRdb stores in-frame clones only, minus some. In the table there are 110,000 to 150,000 clones, approximately 94% of which are singletons. The sequenced sample was PBMCs. The receptors shown here come from a young man in good health and CMV-seropositive.

V gene TRBV7-8 combines with J gene TRBJ2-2; no definite D call. Germline V CDR1 and CDR2: SGHVS, FQNEAQ. This CDR3 contains 11 residues. V gave up 3 bases and J gave up 6 bases, with 2 bases separating them. The CDR3 reads CASSFAGELFF. In DNA, the CDR3 is TGTGCCAGCAGCTTCGCCGGGGAGCTGTTTTTT.

The chain employs TRBV6-4 and TRBJ2-3; D call uncertain. This CDR3 has 13 residues. Germline loops: CDR1 MRHNA, CDR2 SNTAGT. V lost 4 bases and J 4 bases, leaving 9 bases between the germline ends. The CDR3, as DNA: TGTGCCAGCAGTGTCCGGGTGTCAGATACGCAGTATTTT. Protein product: CASSVRVSDTQYF.

In this sample, this clone turned up a few times. This rearrangement joins TRBV11-2 to TRBJ2-3; 10 bases are shared with TRBD2. Germline CDR1 reads SGHAT; CDR2 reads FQNNGV. The length of the CDR3 is 17 residues. V lost 1 base and J lost 3; bases outside the gene matches: 7. This CDR3 is CASSLVISGRTTDTQYF. CDR3 nucleotides: TGTGCCAGCAGCTTAGTCATTAGCGGGAGGACAACAGATACGCAGTATTTT.

This clone is a singleton in its sample. The CDR3 loop reads CASSPGTGELFF. Written as DNA, the CDR3 is TGTGCCAGCTCTCCCGGCACCGGGGAGCTGTTTTTT. The chain uses TRBV18 and TRBJ2-2, with D uncertain. The CDR3 is 12 amino acids. Germline V gene lookup returns CDR1 KGHSH and CDR2 LQKENI. The germline V and J ends were trimmed by 6 bases and 4 bases, with 6 bases remaining between them.

V gene TRBV30 combines with J gene TRBJ1-1, with a weak D call TRBD1 (6 bases). Germline CDR1 GTSNPN, CDR2 SVGIG (reference sequence). This CDR3 has 15 residues. Trimming cost V 2 bases and J 6 bases, with 19 bases left between them. CDR3 residues: CAWSTGQPNRAEAFF. For the CDR3, the DNA is TGTGCCTGGAGTACTGGACAACCGAACAGGGCTGAAGCTTTCTTT.

V usage is TRBV4-1 and J usage is TRBJ2-2; the match to TRBD2 covers 7 bases. Unmatched junction bases numbered 12, after V lost 0 bases and J lost 11 bases. This CDR3 spans 16 amino acids. CDR1 and CDR2 (germline): MGHRA, YSYEKL. CDR3 residues: CASSQEALAASAELFF. CDR3 DNA: TGCGCCAGCAGCCAAGAGGCTCTAGCGGCCTCCGCTGAGCTGTTTTTT.